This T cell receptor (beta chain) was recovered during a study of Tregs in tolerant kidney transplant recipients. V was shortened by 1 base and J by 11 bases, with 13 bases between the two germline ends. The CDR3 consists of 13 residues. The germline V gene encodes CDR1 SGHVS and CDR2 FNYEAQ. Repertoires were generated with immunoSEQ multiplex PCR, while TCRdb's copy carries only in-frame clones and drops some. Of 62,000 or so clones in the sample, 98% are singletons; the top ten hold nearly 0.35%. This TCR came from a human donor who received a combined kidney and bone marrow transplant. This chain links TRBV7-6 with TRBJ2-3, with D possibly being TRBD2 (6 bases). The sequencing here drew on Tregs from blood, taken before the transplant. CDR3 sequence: CASSLGNGGRQYF. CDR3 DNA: TGTGCCAGCAGCTTAGGGAACGGGGGTAGGCAGTATTTT.